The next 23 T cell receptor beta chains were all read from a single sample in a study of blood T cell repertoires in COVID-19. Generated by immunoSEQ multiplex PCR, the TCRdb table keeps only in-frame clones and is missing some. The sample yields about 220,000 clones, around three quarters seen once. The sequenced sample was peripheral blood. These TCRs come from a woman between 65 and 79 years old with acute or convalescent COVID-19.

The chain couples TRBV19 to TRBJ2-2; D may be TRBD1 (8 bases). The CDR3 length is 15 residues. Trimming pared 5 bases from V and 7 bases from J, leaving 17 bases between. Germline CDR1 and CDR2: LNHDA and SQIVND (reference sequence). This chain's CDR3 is CASSQQGGTIGELFF. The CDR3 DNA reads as TGTGCCAGTAGTCAACAGGGGGGGACCATCGGGGAGCTGTTTTTT.

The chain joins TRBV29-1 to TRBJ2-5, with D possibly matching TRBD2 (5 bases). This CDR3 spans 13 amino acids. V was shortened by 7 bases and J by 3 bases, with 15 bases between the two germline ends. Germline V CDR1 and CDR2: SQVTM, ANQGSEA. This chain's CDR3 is CSADPLVEETQYF. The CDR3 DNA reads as TGCAGCGCCGACCCACTAGTGGAAGAGACCCAGTACTTC.

The CDR3 spells CASHQGLNTGELFF. CDR3 in DNA: TGCGCCAGCCATCAGGGGTTGAACACCGGGGAGCTGTTTTTT. The rearrangement uses TRBV5-1 and TRBJ2-2; maybe TRBD1 (6 bases). The germline V gene encodes CDR1 SGHRS and CDR2 YFSETQ. Trimming shortened V by 7 bases and J by 1 base, and 11 bases separated the two germline ends. The CDR3 sequence is 14 residues long.

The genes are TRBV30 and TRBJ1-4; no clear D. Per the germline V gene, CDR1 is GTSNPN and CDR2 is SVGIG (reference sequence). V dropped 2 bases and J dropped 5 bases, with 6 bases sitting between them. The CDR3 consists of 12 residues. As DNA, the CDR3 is TGTGCCTGGAGTCGTCAGAATGAAAAACTGTTTTTT. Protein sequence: CAWSRQNEKLFF.

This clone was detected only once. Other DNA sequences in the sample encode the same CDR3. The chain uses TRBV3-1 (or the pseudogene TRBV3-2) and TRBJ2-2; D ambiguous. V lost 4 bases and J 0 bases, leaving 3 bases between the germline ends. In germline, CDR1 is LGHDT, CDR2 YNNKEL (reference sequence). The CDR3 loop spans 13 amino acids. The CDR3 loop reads CASSPTNTGELFF. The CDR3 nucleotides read TGTGCCAGCAGCCCTACGAACACCGGGGAGCTGTTTTTT.

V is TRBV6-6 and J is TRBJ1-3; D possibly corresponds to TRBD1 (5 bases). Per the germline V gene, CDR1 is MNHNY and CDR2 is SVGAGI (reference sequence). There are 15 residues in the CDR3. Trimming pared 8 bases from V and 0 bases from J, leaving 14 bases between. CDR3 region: CASRKQARSGNTIYF. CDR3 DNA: TGTGCCAGCCGAAAACAGGCCCGCTCTGGAAACACCATATATTTT.

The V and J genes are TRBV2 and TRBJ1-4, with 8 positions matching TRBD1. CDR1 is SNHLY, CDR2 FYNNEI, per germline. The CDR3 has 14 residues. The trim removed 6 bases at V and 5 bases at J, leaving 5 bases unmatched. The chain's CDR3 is CASSLRQGNEKLFF. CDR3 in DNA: TGTGCCAGCAGCTTAAGACAGGGGAATGAAAAACTGTTTTTT.

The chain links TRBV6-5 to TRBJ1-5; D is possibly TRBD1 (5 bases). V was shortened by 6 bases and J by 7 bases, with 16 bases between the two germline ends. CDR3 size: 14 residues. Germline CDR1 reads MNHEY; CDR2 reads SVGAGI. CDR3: CASSRRAQYQPQHF. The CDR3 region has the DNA TGTGCCAGCAGCCGCAGGGCACAGTACCAGCCCCAGCATTTT.

The CDR3 DNA is TGTGCCAGCCTAGGGGGAGTAGGAACGCAGTATTTT. Amino acids: CASLGGVGTQYF. This chain connects TRBV12-3 or TRBV12-4 to TRBJ2-3, with D perhaps matching TRBD1 (6 bases). Between the trimmed V and J ends, which lost 8 bases and 9 bases, there was a span of 15 bases. The CDR3 runs to 12 residues.

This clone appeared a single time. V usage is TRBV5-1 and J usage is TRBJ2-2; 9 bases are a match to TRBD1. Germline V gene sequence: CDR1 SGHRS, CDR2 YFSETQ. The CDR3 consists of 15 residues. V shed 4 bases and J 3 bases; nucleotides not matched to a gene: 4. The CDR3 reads CASSRGQGYTGELFF. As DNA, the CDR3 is TGCGCCAGCAGCAGGGGACAGGGATACACCGGGGAGCTGTTTTTT.

CDR3 nucleotide sequence: TGTGCCACCAGTGATCAAGGACTAGCGGGGGGCGCAGATACGCAGTATTTT. Translated: CATSDQGLAGGADTQYF. V usage is TRBV24-1 and J usage is TRBJ2-3, with 14 bases matching TRBD2. V gave up 3 bases and J gave up 4 bases; unmatched junction bases: 5. The germline gives CDR1 KGHDR, CDR2 SFDVKD. CDR3 length: 17 residues.

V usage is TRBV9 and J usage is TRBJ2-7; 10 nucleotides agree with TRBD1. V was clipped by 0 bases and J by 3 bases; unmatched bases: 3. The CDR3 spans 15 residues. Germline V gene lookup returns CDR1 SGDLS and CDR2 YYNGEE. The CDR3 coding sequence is TGTGCCAGCAGCGTAGGGGGGGACAGGGGCTACGAGCAGTACTTC. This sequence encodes CASSVGGDRGYEQYF. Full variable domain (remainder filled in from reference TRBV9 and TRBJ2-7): DSGVTQTPKHLITATGQRVTLRCSPRSGDLSVYWYQQSLDQGLQFLIQYYNGEERAKGNILERFSAQQFPDLHSELNLSSLELGDSALYFCASSVGGDRGYEQYFGPGTRLTVT.

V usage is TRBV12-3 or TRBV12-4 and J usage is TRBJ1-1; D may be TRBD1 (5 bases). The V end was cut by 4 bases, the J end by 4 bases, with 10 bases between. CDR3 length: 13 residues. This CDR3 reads CASSSGHFTEAFF. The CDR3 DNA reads TGTGCCAGCAGTTCCGGACACTTCACTGAAGCTTTCTTT.

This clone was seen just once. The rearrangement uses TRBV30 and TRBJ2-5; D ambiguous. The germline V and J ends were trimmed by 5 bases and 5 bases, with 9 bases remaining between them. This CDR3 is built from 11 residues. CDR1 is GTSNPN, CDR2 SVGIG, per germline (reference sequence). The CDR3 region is CAWGSEETQYF. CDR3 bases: TGTGCCTGGGGTTCGGAGGAGACCCAGTACTTC.

The CDR3 nucleotides are TGTGCCAGCTCGCTAGACAGGAAGGACACCGGGGAGCTGTTTTTT. Encoded protein: CASSLDRKDTGELFF. The chain is built from TRBV18 and TRBJ2-2; D possibly corresponds to TRBD1 (6 bases). CDR1 is KGHSH, CDR2 LQKENI, per germline. This CDR3 comprises 15 residues. V gave up 6 bases and J gave up 3 bases, with 14 bases separating them. The whole variable domain, remainder taken from reference TRBV18 and TRBJ2-2, is NAGVMQNPRHLVRRRGQEARLRCSPMKGHSHVYWYRQLPEEGLKFMVYLQKENIIDESGMPKERFSAEFPKEGPSILRIQQVVRGDSAAYFCASSLDRKDTGELFFGEGSRLTVL.

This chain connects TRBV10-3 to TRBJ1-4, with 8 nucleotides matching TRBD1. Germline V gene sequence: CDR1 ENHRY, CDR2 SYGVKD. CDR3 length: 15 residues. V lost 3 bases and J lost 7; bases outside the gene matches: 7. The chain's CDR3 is CAISDFDRGGEKLFF. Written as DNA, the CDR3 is TGTGCCATCAGTGACTTTGACAGGGGTGGTGAAAAACTGTTTTTT.

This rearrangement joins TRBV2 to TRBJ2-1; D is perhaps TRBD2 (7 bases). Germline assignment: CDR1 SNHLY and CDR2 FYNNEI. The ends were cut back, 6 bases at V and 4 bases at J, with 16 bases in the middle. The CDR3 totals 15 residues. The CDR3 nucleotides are TGTGCCAGCAGGGATTCGGGGGGCCTATACAATGAGCAGTTCTTC. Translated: CASRDSGGLYNEQFF.

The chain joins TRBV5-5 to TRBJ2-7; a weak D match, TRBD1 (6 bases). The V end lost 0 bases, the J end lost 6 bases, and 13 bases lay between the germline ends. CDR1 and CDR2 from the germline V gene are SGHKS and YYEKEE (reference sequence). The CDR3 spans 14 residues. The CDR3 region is CASSLVRQATEQYV. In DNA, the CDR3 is TGTGCCAGCAGCTTGGTCCGACAGGCCACCGAGCAGTACGTC.

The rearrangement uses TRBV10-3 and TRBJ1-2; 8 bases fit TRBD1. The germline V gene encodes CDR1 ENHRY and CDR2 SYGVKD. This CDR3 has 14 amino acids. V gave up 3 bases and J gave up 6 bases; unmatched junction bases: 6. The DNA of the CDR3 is TGTGCCATCAGTGACCTACAGGGGGATCATGGCTACACCTTC. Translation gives CAISDLQGDHGYTF.

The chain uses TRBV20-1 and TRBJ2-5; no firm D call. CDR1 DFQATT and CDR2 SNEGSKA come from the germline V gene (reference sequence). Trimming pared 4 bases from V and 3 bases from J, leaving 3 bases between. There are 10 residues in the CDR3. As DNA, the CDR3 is TGCAGTGCTATAAAAGAGACCCAGTACTTC. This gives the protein CSAIKETQYF.

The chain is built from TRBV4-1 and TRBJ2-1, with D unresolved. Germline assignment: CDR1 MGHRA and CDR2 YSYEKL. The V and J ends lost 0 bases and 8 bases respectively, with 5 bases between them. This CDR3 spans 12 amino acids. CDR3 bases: TGCGCCAGCAGCCAAGATACGGATGAGCAGTTCTTC. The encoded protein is CASSQDTDEQFF.

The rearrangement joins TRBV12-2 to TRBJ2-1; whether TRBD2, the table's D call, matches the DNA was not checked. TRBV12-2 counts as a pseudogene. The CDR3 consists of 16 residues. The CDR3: CASRFKSRGVPDEQFF. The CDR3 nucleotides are TGTGCAAGTCGCTTCAAGAGTCGGGGGGTCCCAGATGAGCAGTTCTTC.

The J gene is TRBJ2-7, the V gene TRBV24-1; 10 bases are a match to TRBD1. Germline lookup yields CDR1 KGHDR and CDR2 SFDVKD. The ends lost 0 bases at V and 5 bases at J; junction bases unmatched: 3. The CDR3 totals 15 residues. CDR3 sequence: CATSDLGTGDDEQYF. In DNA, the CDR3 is TGTGCCACCAGTGATTTGGGGACAGGGGACGACGAGCAGTACTTC.